Listed here is a single T cell receptor (beta chain). Its antigen is unknown. TCRdb reanalysed the RT-PCR reads using MiXCR and keeps one entry per CDR3 protein. This table holds over 800,000 distinct CDR3 sequences, less than 25% found once. This entry is derived from a study of response to subunit inactivated influenza vaccine. Study-wide points: The authors suggested that every seasonal influenza vaccination recruits few new T cells.

There are 16 residues in the CDR3. Germline V gene data show CDR1 as SGHVS and CDR2 as FQNEAQ. The junction had 12 bases not matched to a gene; V was cut back by 5 bases and J by 4 bases. The sequencing used PBMCs from blood, collected roughly 5 days after vaccination. This TCR derives from a man aged 50 to 59 who received an inactivated influenza vaccine. The chain has TRBV7-8 and TRBJ2-3, with 7 bases fitting TRBD2. The CDR3 loop is CASSLNGLVFPDTQYF. DNA of the CDR3: TGTGCCAGCAGCCTGAACGGACTAGTGTTCCCAGATACGCAGTATTTT.